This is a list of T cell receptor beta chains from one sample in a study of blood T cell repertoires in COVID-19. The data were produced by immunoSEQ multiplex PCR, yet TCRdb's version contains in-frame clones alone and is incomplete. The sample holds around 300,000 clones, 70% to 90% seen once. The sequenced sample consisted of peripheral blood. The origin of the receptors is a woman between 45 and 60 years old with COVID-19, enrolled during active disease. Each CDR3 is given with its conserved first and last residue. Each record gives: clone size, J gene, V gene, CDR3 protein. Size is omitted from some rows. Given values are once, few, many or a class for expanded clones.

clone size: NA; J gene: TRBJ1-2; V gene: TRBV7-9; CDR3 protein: CASSLQGARGYTF
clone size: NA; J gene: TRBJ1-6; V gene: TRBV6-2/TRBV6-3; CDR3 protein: CASSSLGKSGSPLHF
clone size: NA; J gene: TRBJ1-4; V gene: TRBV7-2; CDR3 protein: CASSFLPTNEKLFF
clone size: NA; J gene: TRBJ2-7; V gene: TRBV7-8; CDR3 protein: CASRTTGQGSGEQYF
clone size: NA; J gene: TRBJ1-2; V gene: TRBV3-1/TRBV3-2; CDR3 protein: CASSQGASFNYGYTF
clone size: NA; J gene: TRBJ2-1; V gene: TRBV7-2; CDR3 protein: CASRASGWGNEQFF
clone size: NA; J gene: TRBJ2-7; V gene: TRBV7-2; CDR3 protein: CASSLVGTSGRGEQYF
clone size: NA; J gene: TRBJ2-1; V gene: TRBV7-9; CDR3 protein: CASSPRRGQYNEQFF
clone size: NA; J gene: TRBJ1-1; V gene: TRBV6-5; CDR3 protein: CASSRGMNTEAFF
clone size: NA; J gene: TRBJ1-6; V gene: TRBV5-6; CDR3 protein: CASSLGGGNSPLHF
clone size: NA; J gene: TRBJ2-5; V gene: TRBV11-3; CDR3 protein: CASSPRTSGRARETQYF
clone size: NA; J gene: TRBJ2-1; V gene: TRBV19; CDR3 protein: CASSMSGRAPNEQFF
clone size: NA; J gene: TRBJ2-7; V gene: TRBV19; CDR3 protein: CASSTTGGDYEQYF
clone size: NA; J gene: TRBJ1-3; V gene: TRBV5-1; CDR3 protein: CASSLEGLSGNTIYF
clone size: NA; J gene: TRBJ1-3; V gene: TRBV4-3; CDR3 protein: CASSQDLVGGSSGNTIYF
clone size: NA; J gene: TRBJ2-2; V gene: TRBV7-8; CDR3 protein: CASSEGAGASGELFF
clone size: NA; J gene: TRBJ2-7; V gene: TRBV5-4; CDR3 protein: CASKQGADEQYF
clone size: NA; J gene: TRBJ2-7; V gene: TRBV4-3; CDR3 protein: CASSPNRGVVHEQYF
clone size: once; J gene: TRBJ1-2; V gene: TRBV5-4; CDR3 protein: CASSSGTGVGGGYTF
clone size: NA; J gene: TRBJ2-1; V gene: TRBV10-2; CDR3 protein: CASYGHVAGPTYNEQFF
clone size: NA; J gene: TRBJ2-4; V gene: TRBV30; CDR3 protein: CAWSGRARNIQYF
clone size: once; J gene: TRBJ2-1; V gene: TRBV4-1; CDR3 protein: CASSPRTGSYNEQFF
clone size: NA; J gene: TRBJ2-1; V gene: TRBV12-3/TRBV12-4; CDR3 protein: CASSLATSIEQFF
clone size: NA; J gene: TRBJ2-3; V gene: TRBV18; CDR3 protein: CASSPGPGTDTQYF
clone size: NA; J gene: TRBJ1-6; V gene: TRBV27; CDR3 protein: CASSGEWNSPLHF
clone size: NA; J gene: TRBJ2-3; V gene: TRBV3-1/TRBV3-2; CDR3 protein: CASSDIFGQGTDTQYF
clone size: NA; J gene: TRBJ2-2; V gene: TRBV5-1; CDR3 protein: CASSLVGSGRTTGELFF
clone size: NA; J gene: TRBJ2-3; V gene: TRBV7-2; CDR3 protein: CASSLRGYSTDTQYF
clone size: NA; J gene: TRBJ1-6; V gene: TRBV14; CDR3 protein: CASSRNLNSPLHF
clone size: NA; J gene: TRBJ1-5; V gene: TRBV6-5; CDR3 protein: CASSLRTGNQPQHF
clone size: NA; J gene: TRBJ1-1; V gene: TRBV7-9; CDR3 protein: CASSLTGGTEAFF
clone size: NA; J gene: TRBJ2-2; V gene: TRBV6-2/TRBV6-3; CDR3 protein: CASSYYPGGSNTGELFF
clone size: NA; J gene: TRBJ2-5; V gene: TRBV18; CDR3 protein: CASSPLPRETQYF
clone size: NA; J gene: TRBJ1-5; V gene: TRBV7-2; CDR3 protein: CASSLGDYSNQPQHF
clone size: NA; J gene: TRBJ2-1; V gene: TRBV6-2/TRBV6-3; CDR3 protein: CASSPVGSIPRGEQFF
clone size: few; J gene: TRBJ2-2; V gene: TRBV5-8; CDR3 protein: CASSLWRGSNTGELFF
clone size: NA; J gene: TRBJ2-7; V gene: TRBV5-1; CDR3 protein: CASSLAPSENSYEQYF
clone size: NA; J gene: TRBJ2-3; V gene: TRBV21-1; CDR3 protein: CASSKGTNKFSTDTQYF
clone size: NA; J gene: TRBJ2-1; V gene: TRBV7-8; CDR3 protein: CASSRRTGNSYNEQFF
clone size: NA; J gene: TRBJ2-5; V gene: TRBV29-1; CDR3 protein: CSLRLAWETQYF
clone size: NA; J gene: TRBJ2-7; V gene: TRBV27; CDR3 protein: CASSLQGHYEQYF
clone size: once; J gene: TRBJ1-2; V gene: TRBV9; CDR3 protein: CASSGRDLRGYTF
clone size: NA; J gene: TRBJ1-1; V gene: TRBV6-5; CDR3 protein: CASSFRRGNTEAFF
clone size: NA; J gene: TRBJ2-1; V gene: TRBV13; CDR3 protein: CASSQTFGSGEQFF
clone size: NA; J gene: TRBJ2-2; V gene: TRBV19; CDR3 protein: CASRQHWGGYANTGELFF
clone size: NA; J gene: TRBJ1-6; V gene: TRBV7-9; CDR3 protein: CASSTSGGQDSPLHF
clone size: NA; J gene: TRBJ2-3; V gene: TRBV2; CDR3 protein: CASTLSGLAKDTQYF
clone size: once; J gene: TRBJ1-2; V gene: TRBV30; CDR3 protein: CAWSLTGGYGYTF
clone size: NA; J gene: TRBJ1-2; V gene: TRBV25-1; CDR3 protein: CASRKTGVRYGYTF
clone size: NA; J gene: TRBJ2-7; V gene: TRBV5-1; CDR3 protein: CASSRLAGDSYEQYF
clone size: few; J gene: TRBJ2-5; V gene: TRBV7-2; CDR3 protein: CASSLDRVTRETQYF
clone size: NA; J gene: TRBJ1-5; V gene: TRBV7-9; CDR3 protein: CASSLEGVNQPQHF
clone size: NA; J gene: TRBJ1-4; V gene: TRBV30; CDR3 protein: CAWSAGSSNEKLFF
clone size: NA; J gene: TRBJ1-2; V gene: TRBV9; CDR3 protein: CASDTGNYGYTF
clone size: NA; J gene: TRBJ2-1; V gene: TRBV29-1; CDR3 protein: CSVVGRVRVEPQLYNEQFF
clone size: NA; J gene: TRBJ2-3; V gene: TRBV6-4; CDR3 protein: CASSAEGRGTDTQYF
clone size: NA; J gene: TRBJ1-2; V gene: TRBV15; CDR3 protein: CATSRDRQGALGDYGYTF
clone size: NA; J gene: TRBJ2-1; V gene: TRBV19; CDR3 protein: CASSISGAGSYNEQFF
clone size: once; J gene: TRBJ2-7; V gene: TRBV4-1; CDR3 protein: CASSHPGTYEQYF
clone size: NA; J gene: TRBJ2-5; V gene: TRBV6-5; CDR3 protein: CASRQTGGVGETQYF